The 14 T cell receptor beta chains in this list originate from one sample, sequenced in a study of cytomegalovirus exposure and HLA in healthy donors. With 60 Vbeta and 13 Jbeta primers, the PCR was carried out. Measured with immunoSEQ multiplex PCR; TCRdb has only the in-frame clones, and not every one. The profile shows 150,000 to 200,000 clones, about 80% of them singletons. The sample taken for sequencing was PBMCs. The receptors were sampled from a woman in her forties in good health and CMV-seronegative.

CDR3 loop: CASSQTILVSDTQYF. The DNA for the CDR3 is TGCGCCAGCAGCCAAACTATACTAGTTTCCGATACGCAGTATTTT. The chain recombines TRBV4-3 with TRBJ2-3, with D perhaps matching TRBD2 (5 bases). This CDR3 has 15 residues. Germline CDR1 LGHNA, CDR2 YSLEER. The V and J ends lost 2 bases and 6 bases respectively, with 15 bases between them.

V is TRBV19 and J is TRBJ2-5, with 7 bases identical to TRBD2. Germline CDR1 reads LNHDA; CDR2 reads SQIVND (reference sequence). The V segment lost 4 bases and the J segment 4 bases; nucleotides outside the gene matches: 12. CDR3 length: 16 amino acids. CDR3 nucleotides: TGTGCCAGTAGTAACCCAAGGCGGGGAGGGTCAGAGACCCAGTACTTC. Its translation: CASSNPRRGGSETQYF.

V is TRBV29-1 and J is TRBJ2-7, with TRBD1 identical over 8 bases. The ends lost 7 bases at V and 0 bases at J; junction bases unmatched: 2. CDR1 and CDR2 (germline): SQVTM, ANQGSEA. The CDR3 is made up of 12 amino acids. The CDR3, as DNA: TGCAGCGGAACAGGGGGCTCCTACGAGCAGTACTTC. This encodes CSGTGGSYEQYF.

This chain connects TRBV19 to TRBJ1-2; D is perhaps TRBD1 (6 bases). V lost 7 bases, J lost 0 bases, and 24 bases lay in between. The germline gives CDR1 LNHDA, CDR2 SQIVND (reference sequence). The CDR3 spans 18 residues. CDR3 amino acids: CASILDFGGAIPNYGYTF. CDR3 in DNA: TGTGCCAGTATTCTGGATTTCGGGGGGGCGATTCCTAACTATGGCTACACCTTC.

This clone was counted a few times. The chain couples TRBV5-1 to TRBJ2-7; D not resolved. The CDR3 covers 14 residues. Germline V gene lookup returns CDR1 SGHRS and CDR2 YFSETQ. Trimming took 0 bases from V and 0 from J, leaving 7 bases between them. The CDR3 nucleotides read TGCGCCAGCAGCTTGGTTGCCAGCTCCTACGAGCAGTACTTC. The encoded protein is CASSLVASSYEQYF. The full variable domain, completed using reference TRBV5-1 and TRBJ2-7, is KAGVTQTPRYLIKTRGQQVTLSCSPISGHRSVSWYQQTPGQGLQFLFEYFSETQRNKGNFPGRFSGRQFSNSRSEMNVSTLELGDSALYLCASSLVASSYEQYFGPGTRLTVT.

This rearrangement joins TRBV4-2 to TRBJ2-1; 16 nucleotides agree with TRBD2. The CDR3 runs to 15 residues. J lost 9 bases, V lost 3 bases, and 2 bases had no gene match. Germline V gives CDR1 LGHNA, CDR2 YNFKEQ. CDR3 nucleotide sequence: TGTGCCAGCAGCCACGGGACTAGCGGGGGGGTTGAGCAGTTCTTC. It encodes CASSHGTSGGVEQFF.

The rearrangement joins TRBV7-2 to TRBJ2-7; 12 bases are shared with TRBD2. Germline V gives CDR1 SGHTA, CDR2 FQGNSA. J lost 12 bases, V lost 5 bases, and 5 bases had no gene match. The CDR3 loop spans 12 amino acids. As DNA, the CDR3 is TGTGCCAGCAGCGCTGGACTAGCGGGATTGTACTTC. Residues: CASSAGLAGLYF.

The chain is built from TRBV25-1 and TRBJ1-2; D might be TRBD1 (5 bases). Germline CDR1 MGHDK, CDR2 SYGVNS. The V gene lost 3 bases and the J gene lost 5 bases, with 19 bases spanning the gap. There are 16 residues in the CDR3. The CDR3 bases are TGTGCCAGCAGTGACTGGCAGGGCGTTTTAGGGTATGGCTACACCTTC. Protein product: CASSDWQGVLGYGYTF.

The CDR3 bases are TGTGCCAGCAGCCAGAGTCACCTACAAAACATTCAGTACTTC. Protein product: CASSQSHLQNIQYF. This rearrangement joins TRBV14 to TRBJ2-4; D is uncertain. The CDR3 is 14 residues long. Germline CDR1 reads SGHDN; CDR2 reads FVKESK. With 3 bases removed from V and 5 bases from J, the gap between germline ends came to 11 bases.

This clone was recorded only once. The CDR3 spells CSVRGGPQETQYF. For the CDR3, the DNA is TGCAGCGTTAGGGGGGGGCCGCAAGAGACCCAGTACTTC. This chain connects TRBV29-1 to TRBJ2-5, with D possibly matching TRBD2 (7 bases). Germline V gene sequence: CDR1 SQVTM, CDR2 ANQGSEA. CDR3 length: 13 amino acids. V dropped 5 bases and J dropped 2 bases, with 12 bases sitting between them.

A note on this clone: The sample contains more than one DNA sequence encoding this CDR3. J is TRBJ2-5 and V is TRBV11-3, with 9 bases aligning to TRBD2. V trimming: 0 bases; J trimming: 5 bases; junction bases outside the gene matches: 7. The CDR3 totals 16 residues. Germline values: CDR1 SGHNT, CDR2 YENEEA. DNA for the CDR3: TGTGCCAGCAGCTTAGATTCGGCGGGAGGGCTTGAGACCCAGTACTTC. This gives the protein CASSLDSAGGLETQYF. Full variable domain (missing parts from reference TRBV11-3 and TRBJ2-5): EAGVVQSPRYKIIEKKQPVAFWCNPISGHNTLYWYLQNLGQGPELLIRYENEEAVDDSQLPKDRFSAERLKGVDSTLKIQPAELGDSAVYLCASSLDSAGGLETQYFGPGTRLLVL.

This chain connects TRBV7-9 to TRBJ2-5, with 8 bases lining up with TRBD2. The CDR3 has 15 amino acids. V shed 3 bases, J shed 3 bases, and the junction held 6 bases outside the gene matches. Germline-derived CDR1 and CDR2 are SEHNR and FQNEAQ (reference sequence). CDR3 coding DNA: TGTGCCAGCAGCTTTGCAACTAGCGGAGAAGAGACCCAGTACTTC. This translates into CASSFATSGEETQYF.

CDR3 bases: TGTGCCAGCCGATCACAGACTAGCCAGCCCCAGCATTTT. Its protein is CASRSQTSQPQHF. This sequence joins TRBV6-5 and TRBJ1-5; no clear D. CDR1 MNHEY and CDR2 SVGAGI come from the germline V gene. The V end lost 8 bases, the J end lost 7 bases, and 15 bases lay between the germline ends. This CDR3 comprises 13 residues.

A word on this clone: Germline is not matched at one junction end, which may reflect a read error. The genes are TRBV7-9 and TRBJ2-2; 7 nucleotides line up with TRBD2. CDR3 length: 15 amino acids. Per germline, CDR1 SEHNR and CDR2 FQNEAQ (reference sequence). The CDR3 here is CSSSLSGANTGELFF. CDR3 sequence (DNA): TGTTCCAGCAGCCTCAGCGGGGCTAACACCGGGGAGCTGTTTTTT.